The 20 T cell receptor beta chains below all came from one sample that was sequenced in a study of radiotherapy plus CTLA-4 blockade in lung cancer. Only in-frame clones appear in the TCRdb table, and some are missing; sequencing was by immunoSEQ multiplex PCR. The repertoire has more than 25,000 clones, around 80% of them found once; the top ten carry around 8%. The source was peripheral blood, collected from a patient treated with radiotherapy plus ipilimumab. The receptors come from a human donor with non-small cell lung cancer who had stable disease on radiotherapy plus ipilimumab.

V gene TRBV14 combines with J gene TRBJ1-2; TRBD1 might be the D (6 bases). The V gene's germline CDR1 is SGHDN and CDR2 FVKESK. V was pared by 4 bases and J by 5 bases, with 11 bases between. There are 13 residues in the CDR3. DNA for the CDR3: TGTGCCAGCAGCCCGCTAACAGGGTATGGCTACACCTTC. Its protein is CASSPLTGYGYTF.

This chain connects TRBV28 to TRBJ1-4; D remains unclear. The length of the CDR3 is 14 residues. The germline CDR1 and CDR2 sequences are MDHEN and SYDVKM. The V end was cut by 7 bases, the J end by 0 bases, with 9 bases between. The CDR3 spells CASTSGSTNEKLFF. The CDR3, as DNA: TGTGCCAGCACCTCAGGATCAACTAATGAAAAACTGTTTTTT.

The chain links TRBV5-5 to TRBJ2-7; D is undetermined. V lost 4 bases and J lost 2, with 7 bases in between. CDR1 SGHKS and CDR2 YYEKEE come from the germline V gene (reference sequence). This CDR3 contains 12 residues. CDR3 amino acids: CASSGGTYEQYV. Here the CDR3 DNA reads TGTGCCAGCAGCGGTGGGACCTACGAGCAGTACGTC.

This clone was seen just once. V gene TRBV5-1 combines with J gene TRBJ1-1, with 7 bases that match TRBD1. CDR1 and CDR2 from the germline V gene are SGHRS and YFSETQ. The CDR3 is 16 residues long. The junction had 8 bases not matched to a gene; V was cut back by 2 bases and J by 1 base. Here the CDR3 DNA reads TGCGCCAGCAGCTTTGCCTTCTCAGGGGGGAACACTGAAGCTTTCTTT. This codes for CASSFAFSGGNTEAFF.

The gene calls are TRBV4-1 and TRBJ1-4; 7 bases align to TRBD1. V dropped 6 bases and J dropped 7; count of bases not matched to a gene: 8. Germline CDR1 MGHRA, CDR2 YSYEKL. This CDR3 contains 14 residues. CDR3 nucleotide sequence: TGCGCCAGCAGTCAACGACAGGGCAGTGAAAAACTGTTTTTT. Its protein product is CASSQRQGSEKLFF.

This clone was recorded a few times. The CDR3 DNA reads TGTGCCAGCAGTGCGGGGCTGGAGAACACTGAAGCTTTCTTT. Protein product: CASSAGLENTEAFF. This sequence joins TRBV9 and TRBJ1-1, with a weak D call TRBD1 (5 bases). Germline values: CDR1 SGDLS, CDR2 YYNGEE. Trimming took 5 bases from V and 1 from J, leaving 12 bases between them. The CDR3 length is 14 residues. The complete variable domain, with remaining parts taken from reference TRBV9 and TRBJ1-1, reads DSGVTQTPKHLITATGQRVTLRCSPRSGDLSVYWYQQSLDQGLQFLIQYYNGEERAKGNILERFSAQQFPDLHSELNLSSLELGDSALYFCASSAGLENTEAFFGQGTRLTVV.

This chain connects TRBV10-2 to TRBJ2-1, with 9 bases identical to TRBD2. Germline values: CDR1 WSHSY, CDR2 SAAADI. The length of the CDR3 is 15 residues. V lost 0 bases, J lost 7 bases, and 4 bases stayed unmatched. The DNA of the CDR3 is TGCGCCAGCAGTGAGTCGGCTAGCGGGAAAAATGAGCAGTTCTTC. Translated, it gives CASSESASGKNEQFF.

The gene calls are TRBV27 and TRBJ1-4; D gene ambiguous. Germline values: CDR1 MNHEY, CDR2 SMNVEV (reference sequence). The V end was cut by 5 bases, the J end by 0 bases, with 10 bases between. This CDR3 is 15 amino acids long. The CDR3 loop reads CASSMREATNEKLFF. CDR3 bases: TGTGCCAGCAGTATGAGGGAGGCAACTAATGAAAAACTGTTTTTT.

This chain joins TRBV19 and TRBJ1-5; D call uncertain. Between the trimmed V and J ends, which lost 7 bases and 9 bases, there was a span of 13 bases. This CDR3 comprises 12 residues. Germline V lookup: CDR1 LNHDA, CDR2 SQIVND (reference sequence). The DNA for the CDR3 is TGTGCCAGTACCGAGGATGTACGGCCCCAGCATTTT. It yields the protein CASTEDVRPQHF. The full variable domain, rest sourced from reference TRBV19 and TRBJ1-5, is DGGITQSPKYLFRKEGQNVTLSCEQNLNHDAMYWYRQDPGQGLRLIYYSQIVNDFQKGDIAEGYSVSREKKESFPLTVTSAQKNPTAFYLCASTEDVRPQHFGDGTRLSIL.

In its sample, this clone was seen once. The chain is built from TRBV5-6 and TRBJ1-2; TRBD1 aligns across 10 bases. The CDR3 is 13 amino acids. Trimming cost V 3 bases and J 7 bases; bases outside gene matches: 3. Germline CDR1 reads SGHDT; CDR2 reads YYEEEE. This chain's CDR3 is CASSYDRGLGYTF. The CDR3 DNA reads as TGTGCCAGCAGCTATGACAGGGGGCTTGGCTACACCTTC. The complete variable domain, with remaining parts taken from reference TRBV5-6 and TRBJ1-2, reads DAGVTQSPTHLIKTRGQQVTLRCSPKSGHDTVSWYQQALGQGPQFIFQYYEEEERQRGNFPDRFSGHQFPNYSSELNVNALLLGDSALYLCASSYDRGLGYTFGSGTRLTVV.

The chain has TRBV7-8 and TRBJ1-1; no clear D gene. The CDR3 loop spans 15 amino acids. Looked up from germline, CDR1 is SGHVS and CDR2 is FQNEAQ. The V and J ends lost 2 bases and 0 bases respectively, with 10 bases between them. The CDR3 protein is CASSLYGQMNTEAFF. The CDR3 DNA sequence: TGTGCCAGCAGCTTATATGGCCAGATGAACACTGAAGCTTTCTTT.

The gene calls are TRBV19 and TRBJ1-3, with TRBD1 matching over 8 bases. The CDR3 sequence is 15 residues long. The junction had 4 bases not matched to a gene; V was cut back by 3 bases and J by 3 bases. Per the germline V gene, CDR1 is LNHDA and CDR2 is SQIVND (reference sequence). In DNA form, the CDR3 reads TGTGCCAGTAGTATCGGGACAGGCCATGGAAACACCATATATTTT. Protein product: CASSIGTGHGNTIYF.

CDR3 sequence: CASSLTGSLSYEQYV. DNA of the CDR3: TGTGCCAGCAGCTTGACGGGGAGTCTCTCCTACGAGCAGTACGTC. V is TRBV5-5 and J is TRBJ2-7; D possibly corresponds to TRBD2 (5 bases). The germline V gene has CDR1 SGHKS and CDR2 YYEKEE (reference sequence). With 1 base removed from V and 0 bases from J, the gap between germline ends came to 11 bases. CDR3 length equals 15 residues.

The chain combines TRBV9 with TRBJ2-5, with D perhaps TRBD2 (5 bases). Deletions cut 0 bases from V and 0 bases from J, with 9 bases between. This CDR3 comprises 15 residues. Germline V gene sequence: CDR1 SGDLS, CDR2 YYNGEE. The CDR3 loop reads CASSVGHGNQETQYF. The DNA of the CDR3 is TGTGCCAGCAGCGTAGGTCACGGGAACCAAGAGACCCAGTACTTC.

The CDR3 loop is CASSVGPTGNTGELFF. The CDR3 DNA reads as TGTGCCAGCAGCGTAGGCCCGACGGGGAACACCGGGGAGCTGTTTTTT. V usage is TRBV9 and J usage is TRBJ2-2, with D unresolved. The CDR3 length is 16 residues. The germline V gene encodes CDR1 SGDLS and CDR2 YYNGEE. The V end was cut by 0 bases, the J end by 1 base, with 10 bases between.

V and J are TRBV29-1 and TRBJ1-1; D is unresolved. CDR3 length equals 13 residues. Trimming removed 6 bases at V and 1 base at J, with 12 bases between. The germline V gene has CDR1 SQVTM and CDR2 ANQGSEA. CDR3 DNA: TGCAGCGTCCCAACGGCGTCGAACACTGAAGCTTTCTTT. Encoded protein: CSVPTASNTEAFF. Filled out from reference TRBV29-1 and TRBJ1-1, the complete variable domain reads SAVISQKPSRDICQRGTSLTIQCQVDSQVTMMFWYRQQPGQSLTLIATANQGSEATYESGFVIDKFPISRPNLTFSTLTVSNMSPEDSSIYLCSVPTASNTEAFFGQGTRLTVV.

This clone was seen more than once but under ten times. The rearrangement uses TRBV27 and TRBJ1-5; TRBD1 aligns across 8 bases. This CDR3 has 18 residues. CDR1 and CDR2 (germline): MNHEY, SMNVEV (reference sequence). V dropped 4 bases and J dropped 3; count of bases not matched to a gene: 14. The CDR3 protein is CASSSSGTGGLYNQPQHF. CDR3 bases: TGTGCCAGCAGTTCCTCCGGGACAGGTGGACTTTACAATCAGCCCCAGCATTTT.

The chain joins TRBV28 to TRBJ1-2; 7 bases map to TRBD1. CDR3 size: 13 residues. Unmatched junction bases numbered 10, after V lost 7 bases and J lost 8 bases. The germline gives CDR1 MDHEN, CDR2 SYDVKM. This CDR3 is CASMGDRPQGYTF. The CDR3 region has the DNA TGTGCCAGCATGGGGGACAGACCCCAGGGCTACACCTTC.

This sequence joins TRBV7-9 and TRBJ2-4, with D unresolved. Germline values: CDR1 SEHNR, CDR2 FQNEAQ (reference sequence). The CDR3 extends over 15 amino acids. V was cut by 7 bases and J by 0 bases, with 13 bases left in between. For the CDR3, the DNA is TGTGCCAGCAACTTTGATTTCCTAGCCAAAAACATTCAGTACTTC. This encodes CASNFDFLAKNIQYF.

This chain joins TRBV4-3 and TRBJ1-1, with 10 bases that match TRBD1. Germline V gene data show CDR1 as LGHNA and CDR2 as YSLEER. This CDR3 contains 16 residues. With 4 bases clipped from V and 1 base from J, the junction kept 6 bases outside the gene matches. The CDR3 sequence is CASSRGQGRTNTEAFF. Here the CDR3 DNA reads TGCGCCAGCAGCCGGGGACAGGGGAGGACGAACACTGAAGCTTTCTTT.